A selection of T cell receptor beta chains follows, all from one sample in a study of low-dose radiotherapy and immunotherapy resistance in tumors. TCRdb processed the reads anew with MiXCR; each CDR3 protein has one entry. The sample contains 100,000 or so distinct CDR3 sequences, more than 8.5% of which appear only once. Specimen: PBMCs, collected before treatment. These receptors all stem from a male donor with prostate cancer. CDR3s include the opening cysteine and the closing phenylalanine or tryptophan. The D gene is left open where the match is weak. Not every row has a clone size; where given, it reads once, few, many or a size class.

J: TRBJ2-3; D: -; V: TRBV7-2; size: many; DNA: TGTGCCAGCAGCAAATCTAGCGTTAGCACAGATACGCAGTATTTT; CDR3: CASSKSSVSTDTQYF
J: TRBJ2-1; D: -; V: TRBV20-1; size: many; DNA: TGCAGTGCTCCGGGACGTAACAATGAGCAGTTCTTC; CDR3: CSAPGRNNEQFF
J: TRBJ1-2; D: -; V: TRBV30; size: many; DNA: TGTGCCTGGAGTGTGGGGGTGGCCTATGGCTACACCTTC; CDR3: CAWSVGVAYGYTF
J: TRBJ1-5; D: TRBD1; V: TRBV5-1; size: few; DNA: TGCGCCAGCAGCCATTTCCTCCGTCGGACAGGGTACCATCAGCCCCAGCATTTT; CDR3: CASSHFLRRTGYHQPQHF
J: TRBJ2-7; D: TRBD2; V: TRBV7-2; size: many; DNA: TGTGCCAGCAGTCGAAAAGGGACTAGCGGGACCGTGGCGGTGAACGAGCAGTACTTC; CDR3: CASSRKGTSGTVAVNEQYF
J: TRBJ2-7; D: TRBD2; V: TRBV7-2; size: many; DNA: TGTGCCAGCAGCTCTAGCGGGGCCACCTACGAGCAGTACTTC; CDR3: CASSSSGATYEQYF
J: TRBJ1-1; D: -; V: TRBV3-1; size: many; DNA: TGTGCCAGCAGCCAAGCTCACAGCCTCCAGAGCGCTTTCTTT; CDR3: CASSQAHSLQSAFF
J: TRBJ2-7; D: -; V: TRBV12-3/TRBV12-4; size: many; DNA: TGTGCCAGCAGTCTCCACCAGAGCTCCTACGAGCAGTACTTC; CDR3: CASSLHQSSYEQYF
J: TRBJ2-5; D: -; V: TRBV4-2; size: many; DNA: TGTGCCAGCAGCCAGAAACAGGGACCCCAAGAGACCCAGTACTTC; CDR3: CASSQKQGPQETQYF
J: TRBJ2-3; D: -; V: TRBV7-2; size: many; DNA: TGTGCCAGCAGCCTAACATACTCTAGCACAGATACGCAGTATTTT; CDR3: CASSLTYSSTDTQYF
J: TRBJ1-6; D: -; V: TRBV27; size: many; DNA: TGTGCCAGCAGTGCCACGGGGGCGCCCCTCCACTTT; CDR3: CASSATGAPLHF
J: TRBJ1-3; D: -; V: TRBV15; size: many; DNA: TGTGCCACCAGCAGAGATACGGGTGGTGGAAACACCATATATTTT; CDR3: CATSRDTGGGNTIYF
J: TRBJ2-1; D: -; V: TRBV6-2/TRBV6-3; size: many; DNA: TGTGCCAGCAGTTACCCAGTAGTTGGTCTGCAGTTCTTC; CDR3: CASSYPVVGLQFF
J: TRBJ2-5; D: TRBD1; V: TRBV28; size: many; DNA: TGTGCCAGTACTGGACAGGGGAAGGTGGCCCAGTACTTC; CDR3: CASTGQGKVAQYF
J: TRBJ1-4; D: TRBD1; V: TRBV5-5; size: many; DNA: TGTGCCAGCAGCTTTTCTACAGGGGTTACTAATGAAAAACTGTTTTTT; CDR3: CASSFSTGVTNEKLFF
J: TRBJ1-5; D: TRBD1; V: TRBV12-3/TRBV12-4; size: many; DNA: TGTGCCAGCAGTTTAGCGGGCCCGACAGGGGGCGGCAATCAGCCCCAGCATTTT; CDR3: CASSLAGPTGGGNQPQHF
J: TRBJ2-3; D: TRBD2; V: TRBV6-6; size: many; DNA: TGTGCCAGCAGTTACCCGACTAGCGGGGGCCGAGATACGCAGTATTTT; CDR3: CASSYPTSGGRDTQYF
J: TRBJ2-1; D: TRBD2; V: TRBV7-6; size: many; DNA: TGTGCCAGCAGCCTCAGTTCGGCGGGAGGACGCAATGAGCAGTTCTTC; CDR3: CASSLSSAGGRNEQFF
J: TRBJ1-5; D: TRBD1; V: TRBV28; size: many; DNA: TGTGCCAGCAGTTTTCTTCCGGGACAGGTCAATCAGCCCCAGCATTTT; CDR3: CASSFLPGQVNQPQHF
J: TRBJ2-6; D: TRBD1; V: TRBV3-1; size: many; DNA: TGTGCCAGCAGCCGACAGGGTCCTGGGGCCAACGTCCTGACTTTC; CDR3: CASSRQGPGANVLTF
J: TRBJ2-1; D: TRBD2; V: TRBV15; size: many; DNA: TGTGCCACCAGCGTGACGGGAGGCATCAATGAGCAGTTCTTC; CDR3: CATSVTGGINEQFF
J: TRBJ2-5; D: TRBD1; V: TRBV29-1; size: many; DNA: TGCAGCGCAACAGGGGGCGCAGGTCAAGAGACCCAGTACTTC; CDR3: CSATGGAGQETQYF
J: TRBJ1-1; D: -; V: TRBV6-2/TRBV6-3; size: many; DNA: TGTGCCAGCAGTTACTCGACCGGAAACACTGAAGCTTTCTTT; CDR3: CASSYSTGNTEAFF
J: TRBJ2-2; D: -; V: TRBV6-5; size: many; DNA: TGTGCCAGCAGTTACTTCCCGAACAGGGATGGCACCGGGGAGCTGTTTTTT; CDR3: CASSYFPNRDGTGELFF
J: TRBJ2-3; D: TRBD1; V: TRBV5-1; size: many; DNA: TGCGCCAGCAGACAGTCGACAGGGACAGATACGCAGTATTTT; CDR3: CASRQSTGTDTQYF
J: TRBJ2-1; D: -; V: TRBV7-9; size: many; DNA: TGTGCCAGCAGCTTAGGGACAGACTACAATGAGCAGTTCTTC; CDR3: CASSLGTDYNEQFF
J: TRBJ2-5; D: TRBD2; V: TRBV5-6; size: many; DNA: TGTGCCAGCAGCTTGATCGGCGGGCGGGAGGTCCAAGAGACCCAGTACTTC; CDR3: CASSLIGGREVQETQYF
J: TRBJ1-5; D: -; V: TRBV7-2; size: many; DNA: TGTGCCAGCAGCGCCTCGTCGGGGTTGCGGCCCCAGCATTTT; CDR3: CASSASSGLRPQHF
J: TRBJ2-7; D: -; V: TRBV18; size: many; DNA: TGTGCCAGCTCACCACAGTCAACAGGGACGTCCGCCTACGAGCAGTACTTC; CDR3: CASSPQSTGTSAYEQYF
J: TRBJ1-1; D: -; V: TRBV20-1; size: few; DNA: TGCAGTGCTAGACTTGGCCTGAACACTGAAGCTTTCTTT; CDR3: CSARLGLNTEAFF
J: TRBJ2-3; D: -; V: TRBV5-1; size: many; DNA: TGCGCCAGCAGTCCGGACTCATCGCAGTATTTT; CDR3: CASSPDSSQYF
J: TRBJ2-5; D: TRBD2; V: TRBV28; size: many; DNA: TGTGCCAGCAGAATAGCGGGAGGGGAAGAGACCCAGTACTTC; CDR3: CASRIAGGEETQYF
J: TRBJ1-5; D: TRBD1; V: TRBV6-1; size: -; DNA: TGTGCCAGCAGTTACCCGACAGGGGGGGGCCAGCCCCAGCATTTT; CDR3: CASSYPTGGGQPQHF
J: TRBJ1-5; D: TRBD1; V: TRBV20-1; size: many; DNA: TGCAGTGCTAATCCGGGACAGTGGGCTAGCAATCAGCCCCAGCATTTT; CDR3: CSANPGQWASNQPQHF
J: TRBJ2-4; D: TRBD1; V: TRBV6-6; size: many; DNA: TGTGCCAGCAGTAGTACAGGGGGCAGTCTGGAAAACATTCAGTACTTC; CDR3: CASSSTGGSLENIQYF
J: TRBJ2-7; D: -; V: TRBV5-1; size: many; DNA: TGCGCCAGCAGCTCAGCGACAGGAATGGGCTACGAGCAGTACTTC; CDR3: CASSSATGMGYEQYF
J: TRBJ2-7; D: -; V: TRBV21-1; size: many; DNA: TGTGCCAGCAGCAAGTGGACAGGCTCCTACGAGCAGTACTTC; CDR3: CASSKWTGSYEQYF
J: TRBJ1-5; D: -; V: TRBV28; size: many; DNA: TGTGCCAGCAGCGCCGGGACACCTTATAGCAATCAGCCCCAGCATTTT; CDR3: CASSAGTPYSNQPQHF
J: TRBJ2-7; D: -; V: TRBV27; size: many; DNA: TGTGCCAGCGGCGACTTTCCTTACGAGCAGTACTTC; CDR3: CASGDFPYEQYF
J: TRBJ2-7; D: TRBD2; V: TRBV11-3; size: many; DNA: TGTGCCAGCAGCGCAGGGACTAGCGGGTACGAGCAGTACTTC; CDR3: CASSAGTSGYEQYF
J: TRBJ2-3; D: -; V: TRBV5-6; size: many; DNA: TGTGCCAGCAGCTTTGTAGATACGCAGTATTTT; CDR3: CASSFVDTQYF
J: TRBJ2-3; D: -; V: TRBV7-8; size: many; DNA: TGTGCCAGCAGCTTAAGGCAAGGGGCCACAGATACGCAGTATTTT; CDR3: CASSLRQGATDTQYF
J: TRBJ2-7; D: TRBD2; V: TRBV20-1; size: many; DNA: TGCAGTGCTACAGGACCGGGACTAGCGGGACGAGAGCAGTACTTC; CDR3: CSATGPGLAGREQYF
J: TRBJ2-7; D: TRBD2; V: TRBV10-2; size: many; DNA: TGCGCCAGCAGTAAACTAGCGGGAGCCTACGAGCAGTACTTC; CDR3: CASSKLAGAYEQYF
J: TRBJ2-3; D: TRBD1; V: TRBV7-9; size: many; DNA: TGTGCCAGCAGCTTACGACAGGGCGGGACAGATACGCAGTATTTT; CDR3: CASSLRQGGTDTQYF
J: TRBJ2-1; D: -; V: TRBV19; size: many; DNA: TGTGCCAGTAGAGAGGGCACACGCCAAGACTCCTACAATGAGCAGTTCTTC; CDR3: CASREGTRQDSYNEQFF
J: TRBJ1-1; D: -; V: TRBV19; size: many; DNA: TGTGCCAGTAGGTCCAACGGTTTGAACACTGAAGCTTTCTTT; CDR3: CASRSNGLNTEAFF
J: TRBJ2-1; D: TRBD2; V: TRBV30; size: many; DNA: TGTGCCTGGAGTGTACCTGGACTAGCGGGAGGCCGGGGCTACAATGAGCAGTTCTTC; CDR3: CAWSVPGLAGGRGYNEQFF
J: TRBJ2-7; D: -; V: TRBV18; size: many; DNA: TGTGCCAGCTCACCAGTGACAGAGGCCTACGAGCAGTACTTC; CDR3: CASSPVTEAYEQYF
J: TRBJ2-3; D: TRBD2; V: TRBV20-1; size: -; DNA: TGCAGTGCCCGCCTAGCGGGAAGAGATACGCAGTATTTT; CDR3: CSARLAGRDTQYF
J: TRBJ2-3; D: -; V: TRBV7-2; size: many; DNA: TGTGCCAGCAGCCCACACAAAGGCACAGATACGCAGTATTTT; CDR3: CASSPHKGTDTQYF
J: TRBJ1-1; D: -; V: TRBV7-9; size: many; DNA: TGTGCCAGCAGGAACATGGCTGAAGCTTTCTTT; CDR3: CASRNMAEAFF
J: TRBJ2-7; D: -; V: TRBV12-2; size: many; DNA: TGTGCAAGTCGCTGCTACGAGCAGTACTTC; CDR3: CASRCYEQYF
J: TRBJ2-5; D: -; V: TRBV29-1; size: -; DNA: TGCAGCGTTGGGGACACCCTCCGGGAGACCCAGTACTTC; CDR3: CSVGDTLRETQYF
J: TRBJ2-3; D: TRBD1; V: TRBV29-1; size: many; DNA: TGCAGCGTGGGGACAGGGGGCGCAACAGATACGCAGTATTTT; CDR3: CSVGTGGATDTQYF
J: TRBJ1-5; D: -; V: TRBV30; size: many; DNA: TGTGCCTGGAGTCGACGGGGGAATCAGCCCCAGCATTTT; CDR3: CAWSRRGNQPQHF
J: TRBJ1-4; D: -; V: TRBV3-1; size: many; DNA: TGTGCCAGCAGCCCCTCGACAGCGGGTAATGAAAAACTGTTTTTT; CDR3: CASSPSTAGNEKLFF